A selection of T cell receptor beta chains follows, all from one sample in a study of early T cells in non-severe SARS-CoV-2 infection. From the 5' RACE reads, TCRdb called clonotypes with MiXCR, one entry per CDR3 protein. Here the sample spans about 70,000 distinct CDR3 sequences, more than 14% being singletons. Here the sequenced sample was whole blood, taken at baseline. The receptors shown here come from an adult who was a healthcare worker with PCR-confirmed SARS-CoV-2 infection or an uninfected control (not recorded which). CDR3s include the opening cysteine and the closing phenylalanine or tryptophan. D genes are given only for firm matches. Size values are once, few and many counts, or a class for expanded clones, and some rows have none.

J gene | V gene | D gene | clone size | CDR3 DNA | CDR3 protein
TRBJ2-1 | TRBV7-9 | TRBD2 | NA | TGTGCCAGCAGCTCGACTAGCGGGAGATCCTACAATGAGCAGTTCTTC | CASSSTSGRSYNEQFF
TRBJ2-2 | TRBV5-1 | NA | many | TGCGCCAGCAGCTTGATCCGGGAGAGAGGCGGGGAGCTGTTTTTT | CASSLIRERGGELFF
TRBJ1-2 | TRBV7-2 | TRBD1 | few | TGTGCCAGCAGCTCTCCAGGGGGCAACTATGGCTACACCTTC | CASSSPGGNYGYTF
TRBJ2-1 | TRBV10-1 | NA | few | TGCGCCAGCAGTGACGGCGGAAGCTCCTACAATGAGCAGTTCTTC | CASSDGGSSYNEQFF
TRBJ2-7 | TRBV28 | TRBD2 | NA | TGTGCCAGCAGTTTAATGGCAAGCGGGAGAGGATACGAGCAGTACTTC | CASSLMASGRGYEQYF
TRBJ2-3 | TRBV30 | TRBD2 | few | TGTGCCTGGAGTTTAGCGGGAGGGCCTACCGGCAGAGATACGCAGTATTTT | CAWSLAGGPTGRDTQYF
TRBJ1-2 | TRBV7-9 | TRBD1 | few | TGTGCCAGCAGCCCAGACGACAGGGCGAGTGGCTACACCTTC | CASSPDDRASGYTF
TRBJ2-1 | TRBV24-1 | NA | few | TGTGCCACCAGTGGAGCAGGGCTCTACAATGAGCAGTTCTTC | CATSGAGLYNEQFF
TRBJ2-3 | TRBV12-3/TRBV12-4 | TRBD2 | NA | TGTGCCAGCAGCCTAGCGGGAGGGGCAGATACGCAGTATTTT | CASSLAGGADTQYF
TRBJ1-4 | TRBV4-1 | NA | NA | TGCGCCAGCAGCCAAGAGGCCTCTCCAGTTGAAAAACTGTTTTTT | CASSQEASPVEKLFF
TRBJ2-2 | TRBV29-1 | NA | NA | TGCAGCGTTGAGGGAGAGGGCACCGGGGAGCTGTTTTTT | CSVEGEGTGELFF
TRBJ2-1 | TRBV19 | NA | NA | TGTGCCAGTAGCCGGATGGTGGTCAATGAGCAGTTCTTC | CASSRMVVNEQFF
TRBJ2-3 | TRBV18 | NA | NA | TGTGCCAGCTCACCACTCGACAGAGCTCTTGCTGGAGATACACAGTATTTT | CASSPLDRALAGDTQYF
TRBJ2-1 | TRBV6-2/TRBV6-3 | TRBD2 | NA | TGTGCCAGCAGGTTAACTAGCGGGAGGGCCGTCGATGAGCAGTTCTTC | CASRLTSGRAVDEQFF
TRBJ1-1 | TRBV20-1 | NA | few | TGCAGTGTATTCGGACAACGTGAAAACACTGAAGCTTTCTTT | CSVFGQRENTEAFF
TRBJ2-3 | TRBV6-6 | NA | many | TGTGCCAGCAGTCCGCGATACACAGATACGCAGTATTTT | CASSPRYTDTQYF
TRBJ2-1 | TRBV28 | NA | few | TGTGCCAGCAGGGAAGGTTGGGATGAGCAGTTCTTC | CASREGWDEQFF
TRBJ2-1 | TRBV12-3/TRBV12-4 | NA | many | TGTGCCAGCAGTTTAACCTACACCTCCTACAATGAGCAGTTCTTC | CASSLTYTSYNEQFF
TRBJ1-1 | TRBV6-5 | NA | NA | TGTGCCAGCACCCCGGTTGCGGGGCTGAACACTGAAGCTTTCTTT | CASTPVAGLNTEAFF
TRBJ1-1 | TRBV20-1 | NA | many | TGCAGTGCTACAGGTAGGGGCGCGAGGGAAGCTTTCTTT | CSATGRGAREAFF
TRBJ1-2 | TRBV6-2/TRBV6-3 | NA | NA | TGTGCCAGCAGTTCTCAAGCGGGCCGGGAAGGCTACACCTTC | CASSSQAGREGYTF
TRBJ2-2 | TRBV18 | NA | NA | TGTGCCAGCTCCGACACGATAGGGAACACCGGGGAGCTGTTTTTT | CASSDTIGNTGELFF
TRBJ2-7 | TRBV7-9 | NA | NA | TGTGCCAGCAGCCCGAGACCCTACGAGCAGTACTTC | CASSPRPYEQYF
TRBJ2-7 | TRBV11-2 | NA | NA | TGTGCCAGCAGCCCCGCTGGGACCTACGAGCAGTACTTC | CASSPAGTYEQYF
TRBJ2-7 | TRBV11-2 | NA | NA | TGTGCCAGCAGCTGGGACTCCTACGAGCAGTACTTC | CASSWDSYEQYF
TRBJ2-1 | TRBV19 | TRBD2 | many | TGTGCCAGTAGTATGGGGGGACTAGCGGGTAATGAGCAGTTCTTC | CASSMGGLAGNEQFF
TRBJ2-3 | TRBV6-6 | NA | few | TGTGCCAGCAGTTCCCTGGGGGCCCCTAGCACAGATACGCAGTATTTT | CASSSLGAPSTDTQYF
TRBJ2-2 | TRBV11-3 | NA | few | TGTGCCAGCAGCTCTAAAAACACCGGGGAGCTGTTTTTT | CASSSKNTGELFF
TRBJ2-7 | TRBV3-1 | TRBD1 | few | TGTGCCAGCAGCCACAGGACAGGATTCTACGAGCAGTACTTC | CASSHRTGFYEQYF
TRBJ2-3 | TRBV7-9 | TRBD2 | NA | TGTGCCAGCAGCTTAGGAACTAGCGGACGGAGCACAGATACGCAGTATTTT | CASSLGTSGRSTDTQYF
TRBJ2-7 | TRBV6-5 | NA | few | TGTGCCAGCAGTTACGGTGGAACAGGGACGACCTACGAGCAGTACTTC | CASSYGGTGTTYEQYF
TRBJ1-4 | TRBV5-4 | NA | few | TGTGCCAGCAGCTCCGGACAGACAACTAATGAAAAACTGTTTTTT | CASSSGQTTNEKLFF
TRBJ2-1 | TRBV6-5 | TRBD2 | NA | TGTGCCAGCGGGACTAGCGGGAGGTTTTACAATGAGCAGTTCTTC | CASGTSGRFYNEQFF
TRBJ2-2 | TRBV9 | NA | many | TGTGCCAGCAGCCCGAGCACCGGGGAGCTGTTTTTT | CASSPSTGELFF
TRBJ2-1 | TRBV24-1 | NA | NA | TGTGCCACCAGTGATTTTGGGGACAATGAGCAGTTCTTC | CATSDFGDNEQFF
TRBJ2-7 | TRBV6-1 | TRBD2 | many | TGTGCCAGCAGCCCCTTGAAGACTAGCGTGTCCTACGAGCAGTACTTC | CASSPLKTSVSYEQYF
TRBJ2-1 | TRBV4-2 | NA | many | TGTGCCAGCAGCCAAGGTACGGGATCCCCCTTACATCGCGAGCAGTTCTTC | CASSQGTGSPLHREQFF
TRBJ1-4 | TRBV19 | NA | few | TGTGCCAGTAGTATCAACCGGGTAGAGGGAGAAAAACTGTTTTTT | CASSINRVEGEKLFF
TRBJ1-2 | TRBV29-1 | NA | NA | TGCAGCGTTCCCAAGGTGGCAGGGGCTAACTATGGCTACACCTTC | CSVPKVAGANYGYTF
TRBJ1-1 | TRBV20-1 | NA | NA | TGCAGTGCCACAGACAGTACTGAAGCTTTCTTT | CSATDSTEAFF
TRBJ2-3 | TRBV11-3 | NA | NA | TGTGCCAGCAGCTTAGATTCTGGCACAGATACGCAGTATTTT | CASSLDSGTDTQYF
TRBJ2-7 | TRBV27 | TRBD1 | many | TGTGCCAGCAGTCCAGGACAGGTCCACGAGCAGTACTTC | CASSPGQVHEQYF
TRBJ2-7 | TRBV7-9 | NA | NA | TGTGCCAGCAGTTCTGCCGGGGGCTACGAGCAGTACTTC | CASSSAGGYEQYF
TRBJ2-3 | TRBV7-3 | NA | many | TGTGCCAGCAGCCCCCTCGGGGCAGATACGCAGTATTTT | CASSPLGADTQYF
TRBJ2-1 | TRBV27 | TRBD1 | NA | TGTGCCAGCAGTTTACCCCGGACAGGGAAGAATGAGCAGTTCTTC | CASSLPRTGKNEQFF
TRBJ1-2 | TRBV20-1 | NA | NA | TGCAGTGCTGCTACAACGGGGGGGAACTATGGCTACACCTTC | CSAATTGGNYGYTF
TRBJ1-2 | TRBV6-2/TRBV6-3 | NA | NA | TGTGCCAGCAGAGAGGTGGAAAACTATGGCTACACCTTC | CASREVENYGYTF
TRBJ1-2 | TRBV12-3/TRBV12-4 | NA | few | TGTGCCAGCACCTCCAGCAACTTCTATGGCTACACCTTC | CASTSSNFYGYTF
TRBJ2-7 | TRBV27 | TRBD2 | few | TGTGCCAGCAGTTTATCCCCCGGACTAGCGGAAACCTACGAGCAGTACTTC | CASSLSPGLAETYEQYF
TRBJ1-4 | TRBV25-1 | NA | NA | TGTGCCAGCAGTGAAGGTGGCGTTAATGAAAAACTGTTTTTT | CASSEGGVNEKLFF
TRBJ1-2 | TRBV6-1 | NA | few | TGTGCCAGCAGTGACAGGGCCTATGGCTACACCTTC | CASSDRAYGYTF